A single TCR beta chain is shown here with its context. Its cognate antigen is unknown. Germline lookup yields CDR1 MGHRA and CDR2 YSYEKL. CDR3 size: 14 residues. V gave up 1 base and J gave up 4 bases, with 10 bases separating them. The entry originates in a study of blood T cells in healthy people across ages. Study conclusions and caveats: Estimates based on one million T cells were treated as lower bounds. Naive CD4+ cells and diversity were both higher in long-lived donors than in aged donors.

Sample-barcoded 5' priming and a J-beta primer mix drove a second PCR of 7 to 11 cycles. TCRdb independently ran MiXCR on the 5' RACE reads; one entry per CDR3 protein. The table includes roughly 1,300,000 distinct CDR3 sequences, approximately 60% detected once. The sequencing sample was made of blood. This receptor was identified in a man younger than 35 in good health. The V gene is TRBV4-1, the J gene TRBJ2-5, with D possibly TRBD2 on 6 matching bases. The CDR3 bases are TGCGCCAGCAGCCAAGCGTGGCGGGGAGAGACCCAGTACTTC. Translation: CASSQAWRGETQYF.